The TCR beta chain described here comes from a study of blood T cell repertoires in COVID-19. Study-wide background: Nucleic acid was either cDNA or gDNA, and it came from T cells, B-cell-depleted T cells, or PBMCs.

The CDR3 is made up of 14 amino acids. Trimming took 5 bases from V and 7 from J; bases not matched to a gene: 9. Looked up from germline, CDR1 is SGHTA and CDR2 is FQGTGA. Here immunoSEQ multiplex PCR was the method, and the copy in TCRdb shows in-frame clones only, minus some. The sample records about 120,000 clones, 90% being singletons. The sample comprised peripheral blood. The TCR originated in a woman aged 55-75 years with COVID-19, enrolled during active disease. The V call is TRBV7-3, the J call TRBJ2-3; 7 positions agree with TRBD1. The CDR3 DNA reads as TGTGCCAGCAGCGTCGGGACAGTGGGGAATACGCAGTATTTT. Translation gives CASSVGTVGNTQYF.